Below, 11 T cell receptor beta chains from the same sample are listed, as sequenced in a study of cytomegalovirus exposure and HLA in healthy donors. Use of 60 Vbeta and 13 Jbeta primers characterized the PCR. Method: immunoSEQ multiplex PCR; TCRdb's copy keeps in-frame clones and lacks some. The sample holds around 160,000 clones, about four fifths seen once. Sequenced sample: PBMCs. The receptors come from a male donor in good health and CMV-seropositive.

The J gene is TRBJ1-5, the V gene TRBV29-1; perhaps TRBD1 as D (6 bases). Germline V gives CDR1 SQVTM, CDR2 ANQGSEA. CDR3 length: 12 residues. CDR3 nucleotides: TGCGGACGATCAGGGGTAAATCAGCCCCAGCATTTT. Its translation is CGRSGVNQPQHF.

This sequence joins TRBV21-1 and TRBJ2-7; the D call TRBD2 from the table was never checked on the DNA. TRBV21-1 is listed as a pseudogene. The CDR3 totals 16 residues. The chain's CDR3 is CASSKVKSGRAYEQYF. CDR3 sequence (DNA): TGTGCCAGCAGCAAAGTGAAGAGCGGGAGGGCCTACGAGCAGTACTTC.

This clone was seen a handful of times. The same CDR3 also results from other DNA sequences found in this sample. This chain links TRBV5-1 with TRBJ2-5; 7 positions agree with TRBD1. Germline V lookup: CDR1 SGHRS, CDR2 YFSETQ. The CDR3 spans 14 residues. The V and J ends lost 4 bases and 2 bases, in that order; junction bases with no gene match: 5. The CDR3 region has the DNA TGCGCCAGCAGCCCTGGGACAGCGCAAGAGACCCAGTACTTC. This codes for CASSPGTAQETQYF.

This chain links TRBV7-6 with TRBJ1-1, with no clear D. This CDR3 spans 14 amino acids. The germline gives CDR1 SGHVS, CDR2 FNYEAQ. The V gene lost 3 bases and the J gene lost 4 bases, with 12 bases spanning the gap. CDR3 sequence: CASSLGTQSTEAFF. The CDR3 DNA is TGTGCCAGCAGCTTGGGCACGCAGAGCACTGAAGCTTTCTTT.

J is TRBJ2-7 and V is TRBV30; D not certain. V was shortened by 2 bases and J by 2 bases, with 7 bases between the two germline ends. CDR1 is GTSNPN and CDR2 is SVGIG in the germline V gene (reference sequence). This CDR3 is 12 amino acids long. Here the CDR3 DNA reads TGTGCCTGGAGTCAATCAGCCTACGAGCAGTACTTC. This sequence encodes CAWSQSAYEQYF.

The chain joins TRBV30 to TRBJ2-5; 8 bases agree with TRBD2. V gave up 5 bases and J gave up 2 bases; unmatched junction bases: 10. The CDR3 loop spans 15 amino acids. The germline V gene has CDR1 GTSNPN and CDR2 SVGIG (reference sequence). The CDR3 protein is CAWSFAGGTQETQYF. CDR3 DNA: TGTGCCTGGTCATTTGCGGGAGGCACACAAGAGACCCAGTACTTC.

The J gene is TRBJ1-1, the V gene TRBV27, with TRBD1 matching over 8 bases. Germline lookup yields CDR1 MNHEY and CDR2 SMNVEV (reference sequence). V dropped 4 bases and J dropped 1; count of bases not matched to a gene: 5. The CDR3 length is 15 residues. The CDR3 loop reads CASSSWTGKNTEAFF. CDR3 in DNA: TGTGCCAGCAGTTCATGGACAGGGAAGAACACTGAAGCTTTCTTT.

This chain links TRBV27 with TRBJ1-1, with 8 bases matching TRBD1. This CDR3 has 16 amino acids. V lost 7 bases to trimming and J lost 2 bases; unmatched junction nucleotides: 12. CDR1 is MNHEY, CDR2 SMNVEV, per germline (reference sequence). The CDR3 sequence is CASITDRGGGNTEAFF. DNA for the CDR3: TGTGCCAGCATTACAGACAGGGGAGGAGGTAACACTGAAGCTTTCTTT.

The V and J genes are TRBV11-2 and TRBJ2-3, with a tentative D call TRBD2 (6 bases). The CDR3 contains 13 residues. Trimming pared 5 bases from V and 3 bases from J, leaving 9 bases between. Germline V gives CDR1 SGHAT, CDR2 FQNNGV. The CDR3: CASSPEGTDTQYF. The CDR3 DNA follows: TGTGCCAGCAGCCCGGAGGGTACAGATACGCAGTATTTT.

This clone was recorded a few times. The V gene is TRBV18, the J gene TRBJ1-2, with D possibly being TRBD1 (5 bases). The V gene's germline CDR1 is KGHSH and CDR2 LQKENI. This CDR3 has 14 residues. Trimming took off 2 bases at V and 4 bases at J, with 11 bases between the two ends. CDR3 nucleotide sequence: TGTGCCAGCTCACCAGGGGCGGGGAGCTATGGCTACACCTTC. This encodes CASSPGAGSYGYTF.

V and J are TRBV9 and TRBJ2-2, with D unclear. The CDR3 extends over 13 amino acids. Germline loops: CDR1 SGDLS, CDR2 YYNGEE. Trimming pared 4 bases from V and 5 bases from J, leaving 9 bases between. CDR3 loop: CASSLSWTGELFF. For the CDR3, the DNA is TGTGCCAGCAGCCTAAGCTGGACCGGGGAGCTGTTTTTT.